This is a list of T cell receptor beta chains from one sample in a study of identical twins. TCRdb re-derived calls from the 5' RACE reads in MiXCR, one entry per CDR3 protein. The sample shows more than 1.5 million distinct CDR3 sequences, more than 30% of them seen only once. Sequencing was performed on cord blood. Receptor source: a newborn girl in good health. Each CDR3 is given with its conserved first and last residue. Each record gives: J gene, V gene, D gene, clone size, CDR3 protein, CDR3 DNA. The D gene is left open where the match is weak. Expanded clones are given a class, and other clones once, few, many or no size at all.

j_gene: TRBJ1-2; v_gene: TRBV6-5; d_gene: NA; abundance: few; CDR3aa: CASSYSTTGYTF; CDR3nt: TGTGCCAGCAGTTACTCGACGACCGGCTACACCTTC
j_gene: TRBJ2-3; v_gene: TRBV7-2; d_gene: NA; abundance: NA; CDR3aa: CASSFWWVSTDTQYF; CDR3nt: TGTGCCAGCAGCTTTTGGTGGGTGTCCACAGATACGCAGTATTTT
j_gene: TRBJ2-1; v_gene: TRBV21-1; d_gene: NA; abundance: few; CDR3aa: CASSKWAARGASYNEQFF; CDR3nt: TGTGCCAGCAGCAAATGGGCGGCGCGGGGGGCTTCCTACAATGAGCAGTTCTTC
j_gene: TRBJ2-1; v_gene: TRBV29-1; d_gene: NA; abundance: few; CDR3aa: CSVGGLAALSSYNEQFF; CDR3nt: TGCAGCGTTGGGGGGCTAGCGGCCCTTAGCTCCTACAATGAGCAGTTCTTC
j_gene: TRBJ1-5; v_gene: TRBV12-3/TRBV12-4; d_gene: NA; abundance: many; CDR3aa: CASSRGSQPQHF; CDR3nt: TGTGCCAGCAGTCGCGGCAGTCAGCCCCAGCATTTT
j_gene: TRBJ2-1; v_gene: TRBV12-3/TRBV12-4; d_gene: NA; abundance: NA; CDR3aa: CASSPTQSSYNEQFF; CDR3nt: TGTGCCAGCAGTCCAACTCAGAGCTCCTACAATGAGCAGTTCTTC
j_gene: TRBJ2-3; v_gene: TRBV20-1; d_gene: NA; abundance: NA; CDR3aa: CSALGEDTQYF; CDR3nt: TGCAGTGCTCTCGGGGAGGATACGCAGTATTTT
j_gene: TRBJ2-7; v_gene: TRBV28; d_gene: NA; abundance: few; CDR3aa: CASSPPGRDYEQYF; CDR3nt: TGTGCCAGCAGTCCCCCGGGACGGGACTACGAGCAGTACTTC
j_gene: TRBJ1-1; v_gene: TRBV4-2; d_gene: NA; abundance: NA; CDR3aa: CASSPLGESTEAFF; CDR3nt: TGTGCCAGCAGCCCTTTGGGGGAGAGCACTGAAGCTTTCTTT
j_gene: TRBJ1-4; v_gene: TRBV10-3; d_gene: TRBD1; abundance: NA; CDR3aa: CAISEFGTGEGKLFF; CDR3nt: TGTGCCATCAGTGAGTTTGGGACAGGGGAAGGAAAACTGTTTTTT
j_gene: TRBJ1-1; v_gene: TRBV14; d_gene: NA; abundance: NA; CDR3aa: CASSQGGRLGPEAFF; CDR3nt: TGTGCCAGCAGCCAAGGAGGCCGTTTGGGCCCTGAAGCTTTCTTT
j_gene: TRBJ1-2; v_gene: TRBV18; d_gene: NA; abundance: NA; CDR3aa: CASSPRTRRGANYGYTF; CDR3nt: TGTGCCAGCTCACCCCGTACCAGGAGGGGTGCTAACTATGGCTACACCTTC
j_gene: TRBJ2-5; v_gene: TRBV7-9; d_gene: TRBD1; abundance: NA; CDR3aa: CASSPIQGAETQYF; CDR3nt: TGTGCCAGCAGCCCGATACAGGGGGCTGAGACCCAGTACTTC
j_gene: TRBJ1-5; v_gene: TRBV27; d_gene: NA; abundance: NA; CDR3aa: CASSSALRSSNQPQHF; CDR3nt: TGTGCCAGCAGTTCCGCGTTGAGATCTAGCAATCAGCCCCAGCATTTT
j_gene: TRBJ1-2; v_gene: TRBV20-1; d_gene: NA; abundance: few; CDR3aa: CSARERNGYTF; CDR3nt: TGCAGTGCTAGGGAGAGAAATGGCTACACCTTC
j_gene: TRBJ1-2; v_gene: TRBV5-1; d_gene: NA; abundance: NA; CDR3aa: CASSLDPSDYGYTF; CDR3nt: TGCGCCAGCAGCTTGGACCCAAGCGACTATGGCTACACCTTC
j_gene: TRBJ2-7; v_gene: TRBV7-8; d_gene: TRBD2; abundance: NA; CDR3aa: CASSFKRGGGGFSYEQYF; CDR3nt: TGTGCCAGCAGCTTCAAACGAGGTGGCGGGGGGTTCTCCTACGAGCAGTACTTC
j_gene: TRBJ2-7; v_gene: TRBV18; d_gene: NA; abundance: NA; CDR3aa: CASSPPGLFRGYF; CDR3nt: TGTGCCAGCTCACCACCGGGACTATTCAGGGGGTACTTC
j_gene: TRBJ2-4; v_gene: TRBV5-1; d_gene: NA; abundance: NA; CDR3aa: CASSSEWGKNIQYF; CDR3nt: TGCGCCAGCAGCTCCGAATGGGGCAAAAACATTCAGTACTTC
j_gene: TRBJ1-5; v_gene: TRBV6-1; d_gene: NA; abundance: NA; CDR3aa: CASSERPQGGKNQPQHF; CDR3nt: TGTGCCAGCAGTGAAAGGCCCCAGGGAGGTAAGAATCAGCCCCAGCATTTT
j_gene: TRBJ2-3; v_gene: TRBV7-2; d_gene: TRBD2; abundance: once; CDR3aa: CASSLSGLAGDQTDTQYF; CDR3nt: TGTGCCAGCAGCTTATCGGGACTAGCGGGGGACCAAACAGATACGCAGTATTTT
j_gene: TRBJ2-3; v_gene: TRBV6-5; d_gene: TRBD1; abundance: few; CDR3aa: CASSYEGARTDTQYF; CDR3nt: TGTGCCAGCAGTTATGAGGGGGCGCGCACAGATACGCAGTATTTT
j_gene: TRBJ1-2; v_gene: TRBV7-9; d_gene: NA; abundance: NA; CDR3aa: CASSFLLGFNYGYTF; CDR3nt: TGTGCCAGCAGCTTCCTTCTCGGGTTTAACTATGGCTACACCTTC
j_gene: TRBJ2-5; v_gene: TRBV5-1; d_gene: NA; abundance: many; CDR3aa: CASSLGLREETQYF; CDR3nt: TGCGCCAGCAGCTTGGGGCTTCGAGAAGAGACCCAGTACTTC
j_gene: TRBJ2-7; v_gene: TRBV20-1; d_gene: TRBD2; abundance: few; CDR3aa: CSSGGPTYEQYF; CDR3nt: TGCAGCTCGGGAGGCCCAACCTACGAGCAGTACTTC
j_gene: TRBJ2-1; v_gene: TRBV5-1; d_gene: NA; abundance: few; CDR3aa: CASSLATGGVGSSYNEQFF; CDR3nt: TGCGCCAGCAGCTTGGCCACTGGGGGAGTGGGTTCCTCCTACAATGAGCAGTTCTTC
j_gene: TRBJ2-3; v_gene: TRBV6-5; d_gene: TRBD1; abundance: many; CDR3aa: CASSRRDRGTDTQYF; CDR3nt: TGTGCCAGCAGTCGCCGGGACAGGGGCACAGATACGCAGTATTTT
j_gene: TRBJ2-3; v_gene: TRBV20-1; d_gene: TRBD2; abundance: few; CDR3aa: CSARDDWTSGGPSTDTQYF; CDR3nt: TGCAGTGCTAGAGATGATTGGACTAGCGGGGGGCCGAGCACAGATACGCAGTATTTT
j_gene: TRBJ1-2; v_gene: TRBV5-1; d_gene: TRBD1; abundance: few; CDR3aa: CASSLNWKSGGAYGYTF; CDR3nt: TGCGCCAGCAGCTTGAATTGGAAATCAGGGGGCGCCTATGGCTACACCTTC
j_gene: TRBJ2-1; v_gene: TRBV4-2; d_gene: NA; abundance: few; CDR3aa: CASSQVVLGSYNEQFF; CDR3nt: TGTGCCAGCAGCCAAGTTGTATTAGGCTCCTACAATGAGCAGTTCTTC
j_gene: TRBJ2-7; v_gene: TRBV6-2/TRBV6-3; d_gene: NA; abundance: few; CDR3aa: CASLKLRTQYF; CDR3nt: TGTGCCAGCCTCAAGTTACGGACGCAGTACTTC
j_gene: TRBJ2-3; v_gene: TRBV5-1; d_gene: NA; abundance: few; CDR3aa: CASSYLADTRYF; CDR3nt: TGCGCCAGCAGCTATCTCGCGGATACGCGGTATTTT
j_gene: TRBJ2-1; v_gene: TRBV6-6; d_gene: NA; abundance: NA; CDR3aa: CASIPGTTFYNEQFF; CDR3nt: TGTGCCAGCATCCCGGGAACGACTTTCTACAATGAGCAGTTCTTC
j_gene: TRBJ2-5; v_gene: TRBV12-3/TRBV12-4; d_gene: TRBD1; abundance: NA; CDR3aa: CASSFPMTGDPQETQYF; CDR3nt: TGTGCCAGCAGTTTCCCAATGACAGGGGACCCCCAAGAGACCCAGTACTTC
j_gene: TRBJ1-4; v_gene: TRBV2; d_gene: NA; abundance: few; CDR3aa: CASSGQAVPGEKLFF; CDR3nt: TGTGCCAGCAGTGGACAGGCGGTCCCGGGGGAAAAACTGTTTTTT
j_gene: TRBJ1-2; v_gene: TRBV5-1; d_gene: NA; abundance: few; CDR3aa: CASSFLGNGYTF; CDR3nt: TGCGCCAGCAGCTTCCTGGGGAATGGCTACACCTTC
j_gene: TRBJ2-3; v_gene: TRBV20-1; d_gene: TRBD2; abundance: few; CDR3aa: CSARGTSGDTDTQYF; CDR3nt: TGCAGTGCCCGAGGGACTAGCGGGGACACAGATACGCAGTATTTT
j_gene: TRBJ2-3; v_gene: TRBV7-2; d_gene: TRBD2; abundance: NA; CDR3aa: CASSLRTSGGVADTQYF; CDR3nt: TGTGCCAGCAGCTTAAGGACTAGCGGGGGGGTAGCAGATACGCAGTATTTT
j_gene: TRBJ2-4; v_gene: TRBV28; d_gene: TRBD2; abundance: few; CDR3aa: CASTTSGSAKNIQYF; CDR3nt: TGTGCCAGCACGACTAGCGGGAGTGCCAAAAACATTCAGTACTTC
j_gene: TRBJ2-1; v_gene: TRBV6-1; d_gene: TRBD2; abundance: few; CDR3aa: CASSPHPGLARSSSYNEQFF; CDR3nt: TGTGCCAGCAGTCCCCATCCGGGACTAGCCAGATCAAGCTCCTACAATGAGCAGTTCTTC
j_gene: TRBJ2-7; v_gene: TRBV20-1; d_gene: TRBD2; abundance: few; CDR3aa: CSARGVAGTYEQYF; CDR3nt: TGCAGTGCTAGGGGGGTAGCGGGGACCTACGAGCAGTACTTC
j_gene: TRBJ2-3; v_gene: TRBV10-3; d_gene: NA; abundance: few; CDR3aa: CAISESAGADTQYF; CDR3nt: TGTGCCATCAGTGAGTCAGCGGGCGCAGATACGCAGTATTTT
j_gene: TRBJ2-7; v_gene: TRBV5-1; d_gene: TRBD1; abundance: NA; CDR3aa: CASSLATDRYEQYF; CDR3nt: TGCGCCAGCAGCTTGGCTACGGACAGGTACGAGCAGTACTTC
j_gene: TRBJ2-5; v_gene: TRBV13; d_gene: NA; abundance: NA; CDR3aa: CASSLRGAYQRETQYF; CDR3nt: TGTGCCAGCAGCTTACGAGGGGCCTATCAGCGAGAGACCCAGTACTTC
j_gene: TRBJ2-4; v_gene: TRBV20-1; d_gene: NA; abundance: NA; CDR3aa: CSASRGTRDNEQYF; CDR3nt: TGCAGTGCTAGTAGGGGGACTCGGGACAATGAGCAGTACTTC
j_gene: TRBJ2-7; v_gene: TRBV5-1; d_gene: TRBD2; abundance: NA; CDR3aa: CASFSGRRRVNEQYF; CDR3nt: TGCGCCAGTTTTAGCGGGAGGAGGCGCGTCAATGAGCAGTACTTC
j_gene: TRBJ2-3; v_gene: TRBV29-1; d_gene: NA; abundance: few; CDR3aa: CSVESGTDTQYF; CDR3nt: TGCAGCGTTGAAAGCGGCACAGATACGCAGTATTTT
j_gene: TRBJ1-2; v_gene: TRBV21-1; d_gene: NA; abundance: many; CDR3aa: CASSKAGYTF; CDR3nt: TGTGCCAGCAGCAAAGCGGGCTACACCTTC
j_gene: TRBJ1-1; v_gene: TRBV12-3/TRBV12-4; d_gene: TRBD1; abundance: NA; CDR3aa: CASRDRGMNTEAFF; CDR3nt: TGTGCCAGCCGGGACAGGGGCATGAACACTGAAGCTTTCTTT
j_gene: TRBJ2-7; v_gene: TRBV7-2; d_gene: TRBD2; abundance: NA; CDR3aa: CASSYSGLGSYEQYF; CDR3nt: TGTGCCAGCAGCTACTCGGGACTAGGCTCCTACGAGCAGTACTTC
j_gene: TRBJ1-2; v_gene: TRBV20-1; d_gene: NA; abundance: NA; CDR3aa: CSAPGQSGYTF; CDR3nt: TGCAGTGCCCCTGGACAGTCCGGCTACACCTTC